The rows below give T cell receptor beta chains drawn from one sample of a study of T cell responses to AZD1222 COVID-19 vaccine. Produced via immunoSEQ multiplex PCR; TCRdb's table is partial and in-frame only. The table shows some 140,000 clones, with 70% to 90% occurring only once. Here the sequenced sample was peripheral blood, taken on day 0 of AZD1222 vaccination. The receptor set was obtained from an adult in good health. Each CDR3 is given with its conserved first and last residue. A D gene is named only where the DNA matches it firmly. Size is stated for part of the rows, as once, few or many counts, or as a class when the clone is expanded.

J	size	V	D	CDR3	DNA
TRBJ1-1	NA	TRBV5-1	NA	CASRRGAQGSTEAFF	TGCGCCAGCAGGAGGGGGGCGCAGGGTAGCACTGAAGCTTTCTTT
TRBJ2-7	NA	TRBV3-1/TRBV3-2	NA	CASSIIHEIGAYYEQYF	TGTGCCAGCAGCATAATCCATGAAATAGGGGCGTACTACGAGCAGTACTTC
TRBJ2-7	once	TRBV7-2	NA	CASSWGPEVYEQYF	TGTGCCAGCAGCTGGGGACCCGAAGTCTACGAGCAGTACTTC
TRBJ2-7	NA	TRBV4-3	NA	CASSQDLPSGPYEQYF	TGCGCCAGCAGCCAAGATCTGCCAAGCGGACCCTACGAGCAGTACTTC
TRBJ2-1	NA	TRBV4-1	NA	CASSQDPQGSSYNEQFF	TGCGCCAGCAGCCAAGATCCTCAAGGGAGCTCCTACAATGAGCAGTTCTTC
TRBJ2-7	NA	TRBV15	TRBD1	CATSSGQGASYEQYF	TGTGCCACCAGCAGCGGACAGGGGGCATCCTACGAGCAGTACTTC
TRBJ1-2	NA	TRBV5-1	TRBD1	CASSLVNRGRYGYTF	TGCGCCAGCAGCTTGGTGAACAGGGGGCGATATGGCTACACCTTC
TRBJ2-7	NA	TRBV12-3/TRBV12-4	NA	CASSLATSYEQYF	TGTGCCAGCAGTTTGGCCACCTCCTACGAGCAGTACTTC
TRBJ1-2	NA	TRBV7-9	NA	CASSYRDGGSYYGYTF	TGTGCCAGCAGCTACCGGGACGGTGGATCATACTATGGCTACACCTTC
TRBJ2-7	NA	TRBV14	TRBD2	CASSQVLAGGYHEQYF	TGTGCCAGCAGCCAAGTGCTAGCGGGAGGGTATCACGAGCAGTACTTC
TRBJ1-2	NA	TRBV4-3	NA	CASSQVGQKAYGYTF	TGCGCCAGCAGCCAAGTCGGGCAGAAGGCCTATGGCTACACCTTC
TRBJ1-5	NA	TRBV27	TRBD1	CASRGQGPFNQPQHF	TGTGCCAGCAGGGGACAGGGACCTTTTAATCAGCCCCAGCATTTT
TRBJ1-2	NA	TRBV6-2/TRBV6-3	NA	CASSYPATGNYGYTF	TGTGCCAGCAGTTACCCTGCTACAGGGAACTATGGCTACACCTTC
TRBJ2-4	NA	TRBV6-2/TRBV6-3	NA	CASSYSLDSENIQYF	TGTGCCAGCAGCTATAGTCTGGACAGCGAGAACATTCAGTACTTC
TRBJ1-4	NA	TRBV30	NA	CAWSKGERDILEKLFF	TGTGCCTGGAGTAAAGGGGAACGGGACATCCTCGAAAAACTGTTTTTT
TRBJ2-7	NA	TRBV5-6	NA	CASSSGPSYEQYF	TGTGCCAGCAGCTCGGGCCCCTCCTACGAGCAGTACTTC
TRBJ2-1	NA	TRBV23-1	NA	CASTFRTLLLYNEQFF	TGCGCCAGCACCTTTAGGACCTTACTCCTCTACAATGAGCAGTTCTTC
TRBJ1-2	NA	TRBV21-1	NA	CASSMGDGPSGDYGYTF	TGTGCCAGCAGCATGGGGGACGGGCCCTCGGGAGACTATGGCTACACCTTC
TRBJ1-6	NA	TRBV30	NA	CAWSRSSPLHF	TGTGCCTGGAGTAGGAGTTCACCCCTCCACTTT
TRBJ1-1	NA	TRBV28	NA	CASRAGRGMNTEAFF	TGTGCCAGCAGGGCGGGACGGGGAATGAACACTGAAGCTTTCTTT
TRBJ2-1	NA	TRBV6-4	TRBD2	CASSRLAGGLYNEQFF	TGTGCCAGCAGCCGTCTAGCGGGAGGCCTCTACAATGAGCAGTTCTTC
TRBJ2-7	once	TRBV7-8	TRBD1	CASSYTGDPSYEQYF	TGTGCCAGCAGCTACACAGGGGACCCCTCCTACGAGCAGTACTTC
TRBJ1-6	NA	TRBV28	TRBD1	CASSLWSPTGKSSYNSPLHF	TGTGCCAGCAGTTTATGGTCCCCGACAGGGAAATCTTCCTATAATTCACCCCTCCACTTT
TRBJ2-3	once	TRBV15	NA	CATSRDPVAADPQYF	TGTGCCACCAGCAGAGATCCGGTAGCGGCCGATCCGCAGTATTTT